This T cell receptor beta chain was obtained from a study of control samples from healthy donors and cancer patients. V was clipped by 7 bases and J by 1 base, with 10 bases between them. Germline V gene sequence: CDR1 MNHEY, CDR2 SVGAGI. This CDR3 is 13 amino acids long. This table comes from immunoSEQ multiplex PCR, and its TCRdb copy is limited to in-frame clones, with some not included. The table has 150,000 or so clones, just under 95% seen once; the top ten hold approximately 14%. This receptor was identified in a man aged 60-69 years with colorectal cancer. The sequencing sample was made of PBMCs. V and J are TRBV6-5 and TRBJ1-1; no definite D call. The CDR3 coding sequence is TGTGCCAGCAAAATACACGAGAACACTGAAGCTTTCTTT. Its translation is CASKIHENTEAFF.